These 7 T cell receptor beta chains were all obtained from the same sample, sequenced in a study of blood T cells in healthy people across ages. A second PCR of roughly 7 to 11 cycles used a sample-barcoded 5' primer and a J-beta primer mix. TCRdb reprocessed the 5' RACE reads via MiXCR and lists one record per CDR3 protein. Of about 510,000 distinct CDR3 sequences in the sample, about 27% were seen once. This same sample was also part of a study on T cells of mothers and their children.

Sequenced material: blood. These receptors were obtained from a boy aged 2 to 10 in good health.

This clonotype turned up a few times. The CDR3 protein is CASSSGTEGTQYF. The CDR3 nucleotides are TGCGCCAGCAGCTCCGGGACAGAAGGGACCCAGTACTTC. The genes are TRBV5-1 and TRBJ2-5, with TRBD1 matching 7 bases. With V trimmed by 3 bases and J by 7 bases, 6 bases remained unmatched. Germline loops: CDR1 SGHRS, CDR2 YFSETQ. CDR3 length: 13 residues.

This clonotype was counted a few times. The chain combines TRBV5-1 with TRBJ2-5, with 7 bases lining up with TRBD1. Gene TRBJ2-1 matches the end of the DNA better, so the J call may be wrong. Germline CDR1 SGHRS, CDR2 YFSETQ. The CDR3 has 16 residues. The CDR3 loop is CASTPERGPWVNEQFF. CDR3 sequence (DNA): TGCGCCAGCACCCCGGAGAGGGGGCCTTGGGTCAATGAGCAGTTCTTC.

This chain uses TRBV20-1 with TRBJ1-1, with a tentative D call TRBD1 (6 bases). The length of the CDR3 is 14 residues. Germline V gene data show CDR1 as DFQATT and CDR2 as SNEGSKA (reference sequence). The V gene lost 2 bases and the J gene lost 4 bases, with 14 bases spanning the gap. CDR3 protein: CSARLTGTSTEAFF. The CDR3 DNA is TGCAGTGCTAGACTGACAGGTACGAGCACTGAAGCTTTCTTT.

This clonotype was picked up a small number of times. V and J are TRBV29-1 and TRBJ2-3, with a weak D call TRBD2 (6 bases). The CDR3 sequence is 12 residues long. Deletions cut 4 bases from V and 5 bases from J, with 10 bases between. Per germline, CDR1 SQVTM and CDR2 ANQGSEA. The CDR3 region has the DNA TGCAGCGTTGTTCCCGGGAGAGATACGCAGTATTTT. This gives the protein CSVVPGRDTQYF.

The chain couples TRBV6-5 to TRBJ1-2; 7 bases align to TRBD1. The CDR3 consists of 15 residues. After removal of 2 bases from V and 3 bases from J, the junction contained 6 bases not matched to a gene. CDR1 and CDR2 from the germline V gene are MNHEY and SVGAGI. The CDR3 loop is CASSYHPGGDYGYTF. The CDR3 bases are TGTGCCAGCAGTTACCACCCAGGGGGGGACTATGGCTACACCTTC.

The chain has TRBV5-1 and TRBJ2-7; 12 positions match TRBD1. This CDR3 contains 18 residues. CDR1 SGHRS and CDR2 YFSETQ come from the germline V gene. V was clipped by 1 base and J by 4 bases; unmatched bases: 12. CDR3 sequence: CASSLLPPGGQGAYEQYF. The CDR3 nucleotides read TGCGCCAGCAGCTTGCTCCCCCCCGGGGGACAGGGGGCATACGAGCAGTACTTC.

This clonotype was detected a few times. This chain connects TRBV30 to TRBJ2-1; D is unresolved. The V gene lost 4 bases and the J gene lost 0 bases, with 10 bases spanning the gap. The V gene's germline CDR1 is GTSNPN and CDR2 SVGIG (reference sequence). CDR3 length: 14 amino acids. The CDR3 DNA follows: TGTGCCTGGAAGTGGGAAAGCTCCTACAATGAGCAGTTCTTC. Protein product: CAWKWESSYNEQFF.